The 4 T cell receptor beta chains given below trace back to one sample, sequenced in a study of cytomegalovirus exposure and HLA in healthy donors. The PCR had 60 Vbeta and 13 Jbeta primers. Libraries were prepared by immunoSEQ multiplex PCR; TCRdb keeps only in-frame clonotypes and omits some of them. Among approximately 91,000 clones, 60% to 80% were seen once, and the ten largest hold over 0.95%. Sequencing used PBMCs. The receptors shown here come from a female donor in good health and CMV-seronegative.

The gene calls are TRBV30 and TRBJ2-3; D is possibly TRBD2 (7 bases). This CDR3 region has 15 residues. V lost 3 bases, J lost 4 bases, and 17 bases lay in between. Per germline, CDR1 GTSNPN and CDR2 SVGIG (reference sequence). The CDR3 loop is CAWSTREGGADTQYF. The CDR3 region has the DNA TGTGCCTGGAGCACAAGGGAGGGGGGAGCAGATACGCAGTATTTT. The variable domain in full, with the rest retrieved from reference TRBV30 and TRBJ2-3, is SQTIHQWPATLVQPVGSPLSLECTVEGTSNPNLYWYRQAAGRGLQLLFYSVGIGQISSEVPQNLSASRPQDRQFILSSKKLLLSDSGFYLCAWSTREGGADTQYFGPGTRLTVL.

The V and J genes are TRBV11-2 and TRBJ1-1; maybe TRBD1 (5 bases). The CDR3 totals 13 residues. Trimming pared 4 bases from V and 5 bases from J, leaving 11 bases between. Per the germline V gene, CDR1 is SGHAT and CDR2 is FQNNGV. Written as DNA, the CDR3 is TGTGCCAGCAGCTCGACTCAGGGAACTGAAGCTTTCTTT. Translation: CASSSTQGTEAFF. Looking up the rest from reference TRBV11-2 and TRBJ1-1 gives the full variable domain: EAGVAQSPRYKIIEKRQSVAFWCNPISGHATLYWYQQILGQGPKLLIQFQNNGVVDDSQLPKDRFSAERLKGVDSTLKIQPAKLEDSAVYLCASSSTQGTEAFFGQGTRLTVV.

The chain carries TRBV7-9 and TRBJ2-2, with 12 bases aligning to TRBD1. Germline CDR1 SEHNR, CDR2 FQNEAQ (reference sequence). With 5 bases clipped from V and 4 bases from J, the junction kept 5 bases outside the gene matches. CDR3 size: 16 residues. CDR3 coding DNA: TGTGCCAGCAGCGCGGGACAGGGGGCGAGCACCGGGGAGCTGTTTTTT. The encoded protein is CASSAGQGASTGELFF.

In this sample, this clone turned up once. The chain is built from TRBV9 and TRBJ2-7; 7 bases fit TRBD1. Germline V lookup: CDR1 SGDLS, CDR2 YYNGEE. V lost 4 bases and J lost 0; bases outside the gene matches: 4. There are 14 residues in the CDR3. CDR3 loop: CASSPGQSSYEQYF. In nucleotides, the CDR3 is TGTGCCAGCAGCCCGGGACAGAGCTCCTACGAGCAGTACTTC. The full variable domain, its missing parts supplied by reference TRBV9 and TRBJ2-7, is DSGVTQTPKHLITATGQRVTLRCSPRSGDLSVYWYQQSLDQGLQFLIQYYNGEERAKGNILERFSAQQFPDLHSELNLSSLELGDSALYFCASSPGQSSYEQYFGPGTRLTVT.